Detailed here is one T cell receptor beta chain. Its target is not known. CDR3 length: 15 amino acids. The germline V gene has CDR1 LGHNA and CDR2 YNFKEQ. The junction had 5 bases not matched to a gene; V was cut back by 3 bases and J by 3 bases. An approximately 130-subject validation cohort, separate from the approximately 670-subject first cohort, supplied the donors. The record originates from a study of cytomegalovirus exposure and HLA in healthy donors. Whole-study results and caveats: High specificity and sensitivity for cytomegalovirus status were reported for the classifier. The authors enumerated 150 to 200 TCR beta chains as linked to cytomegalovirus. Rarity held for most TCR sequences, but there were some public TCRs that occurred in many donors.

Produced via immunoSEQ multiplex PCR; TCRdb's table is partial and in-frame only. The sample lists 110,000 or so clones, more than 85% occurring once. Sequencing used PBMCs. The TCR comes from a man in his late teens or twenties in good health and CMV-seropositive. The chain carries TRBV4-2 and TRBJ2-3, with 8 bases identical to TRBD2. CDR3 nucleotide sequence: TGTGCCAGCAGCCAGGGACTAGGTGGAACAGATACGCAGTATTTT. It yields the protein CASSQGLGGTDTQYF.